Each of the 32 T cell receptor beta chains below was sequenced from the same sample in a study of blood T cell repertoires in COVID-19. Method: immunoSEQ multiplex PCR; TCRdb's copy keeps in-frame clones and lacks some. The sample lists 65,000 to 85,000 clones; 88% were seen once. The sample taken for sequencing was peripheral blood. The receptors here all came from a human donor in a cohort sampled during active COVID-19.

The V call is TRBV5-4, the J call TRBJ2-7; 7 bases are shared with TRBD1. CDR1 and CDR2 (germline): SGHNT, YYREEE (reference sequence). This CDR3 has 14 residues. Trimming removed 4 bases from V and 2 bases from J; junction bases left unmatched: 6. The chain's CDR3 is CASSTIGTAYEQYF. CDR3 nucleotides: TGTGCCAGCAGCACAATCGGGACAGCCTACGAGCAGTACTTC.

The chain is built from TRBV24-1 and TRBJ1-1, with D possibly matching TRBD1 (6 bases). Germline assignment: CDR1 KGHDR and CDR2 SFDVKD. Trimming stripped 2 bases from V and 8 bases from J, with 14 bases between. This CDR3 has 14 residues. The DNA of the CDR3 is TGTGCCACCAGTGATTCAGGGGTGTTCGAGGAAGCTTTCTTT. This codes for CATSDSGVFEEAFF.

This clone was counted a single time. This sequence joins TRBV6-5 and TRBJ2-7, with TRBD2 matching 8 bases. The V gene's germline CDR1 is MNHEY and CDR2 SVGAGI. V trimming: 2 bases; J trimming: 5 bases; junction bases outside the gene matches: 8. The CDR3 contains 15 residues. The CDR3: CASSYTGGPGNEQYF. The CDR3 nucleotides are TGTGCCAGCAGTTACACGGGGGGGCCGGGGAACGAGCAGTACTTC.

This chain connects TRBV9 to TRBJ2-1; tentatively, D is TRBD2 (7 bases). Germline-derived CDR1 and CDR2 are SGDLS and YYNGEE. This CDR3 is built from 16 residues. Trimming took 4 bases from V and 3 from J, leaving 17 bases between them. CDR3 nucleotides: TGTGCCAGCAGCCCTAGGGGGGGGCCTCTCTACAATGAGCAGTTCTTC. It specifies CASSPRGGPLYNEQFF.

The sample holds one count of this clone. This sequence joins TRBV20-1 and TRBJ2-2; 9 bases are a match to TRBD2. This CDR3 is 16 amino acids long. V was pared by 3 bases and J by 1 base, with 6 bases of the junction left unmatched. The germline V gene encodes CDR1 DFQATT and CDR2 SNEGSKA (reference sequence). CDR3 DNA: TGCAGTGCTAGTATGCTAGCGGGGTTGAACACCGGGGAGCTGTTTTTT. It translates to CSASMLAGLNTGELFF.

The chain carries TRBV5-6 and TRBJ1-2, with TRBD1 identical over 9 bases. Germline lookup yields CDR1 SGHDT and CDR2 YYEEEE. Trimming cost V 1 base and J 5 bases; bases outside gene matches: 3. The CDR3 consists of 14 residues. The CDR3 region is CASSLLGQGYGYTF. For the CDR3, the DNA is TGTGCCAGCAGCTTGTTAGGACAGGGGTATGGCTACACCTTC.

The genes are TRBV19 and TRBJ2-1; D is ambiguous. The CDR3 has 21 residues. CDR1 is LNHDA and CDR2 is SQIVND in the germline V gene (reference sequence). V shed 3 bases and J shed 0 bases, with 27 bases lying between them. CDR3 coding DNA: TGTGCCAGTAGTATTAATACCAACTACGGGTTTTCTGTGAGCTCCTACAATGAGCAGTTCTTC. Encoded protein: CASSINTNYGFSVSSYNEQFF.

The CDR3 spells CASSLGPEANQPQHF. CDR3 nucleotides: TGCGCCAGCAGCTTGGGCCCCGAGGCAAATCAGCCCCAGCATTTT. The rearrangement joins TRBV5-1 to TRBJ1-5; no firm D call. Trimming removed 0 bases at V and 4 bases at J, with 11 bases between. Germline assignment: CDR1 SGHRS and CDR2 YFSETQ. The CDR3 has 15 residues.

This chain joins TRBV19 and TRBJ1-1; D is possibly TRBD1 (5 bases). The CDR3 extends over 15 amino acids. Germline V lookup: CDR1 LNHDA, CDR2 SQIVND (reference sequence). The ends were cut back, 1 base at V and 7 bases at J, with 16 bases in the middle. The CDR3 DNA follows: TGTGCCAGTAGTATAGGGGCAGGGTGGGGCGATGAAGCTTTCTTT. Amino acids: CASSIGAGWGDEAFF.

In its sample, this clone was seen a few times. The chain links TRBV13 to TRBJ2-3, with 8 bases aligning to TRBD2. CDR3 length equals 19 residues. Germline-derived CDR1 and CDR2 are PRHDT and FYEKMQ (reference sequence). Germline trimming cut 5 bases from V and 0 bases from J; bases unmatched to any gene: 16. CDR3 DNA sequence: TGTGCCAGCAGCCCCCCCTGGGGCGGGAGGCACTCTAGCACAGATACGCAGTATTTT. Amino acids: CASSPPWGGRHSSTDTQYF.

CDR3 DNA: TGTGCCAGCAGCTCTGGGGGGGGTAAGACTGAAGCTTTCTTT. It encodes CASSSGGGKTEAFF. The chain links TRBV5-4 to TRBJ1-1; D possibly corresponds to TRBD1 (5 bases). The CDR3 is made up of 14 amino acids. V dropped 3 bases and J dropped 5 bases, with 14 bases sitting between them. CDR1 and CDR2 from the germline V gene are SGHNT and YYREEE (reference sequence).

In DNA form, the CDR3 reads TGCGCCAGCAGCCACCAACTGACTAGCGGGGACCGAGATACGCAGTATTTT. Protein: CASSHQLTSGDRDTQYF. V gene TRBV4-3 combines with J gene TRBJ2-3; 11 positions agree with TRBD2. The CDR3 runs 17 residues. The trim removed 3 bases at V and 5 bases at J, leaving 10 bases unmatched. Germline CDR1 is LGHNA and CDR2 is YSLEER.

The chain is built from TRBV19 and TRBJ2-3; 12 bases fit TRBD2. CDR3 length equals 15 residues. Germline loops: CDR1 LNHDA, CDR2 SQIVND (reference sequence). V shed 4 bases, J shed 4 bases, and the junction held 3 bases outside the gene matches. The CDR3 DNA follows: TGTGCCAGTAGTAGTTCTAGCGGGGGGGCAGATACGCAGTATTTT. Amino acid sequence: CASSSSSGGADTQYF.

V usage is TRBV6-5 and J usage is TRBJ1-1; D not resolved. V was trimmed by 0 bases and J by 1 base, leaving 6 bases between them. Germline lookup yields CDR1 MNHEY and CDR2 SVGAGI. The CDR3 spans 14 residues. CDR3 region: CASSYSPGNTEAFF. DNA of the CDR3: TGTGCCAGCAGTTACTCGCCAGGGAACACTGAAGCTTTCTTT.

This clone occurred once. The rearrangement links TRBV10-1 to TRBJ2-4, with D maybe TRBD1 (6 bases). CDR3 length: 16 residues. Germline loops: CDR1 WNHNN, CDR2 SYGVQD (reference sequence). Trimming pared 0 bases from V and 0 bases from J, leaving 9 bases between. For the CDR3, the DNA is TGCGCCAGCAGTGAGTCGACAGGAAGAGCCAAAAACATTCAGTACTTC. It specifies CASSESTGRAKNIQYF.

The chain employs TRBV6-5 and TRBJ2-7, with 7 bases aligning to TRBD1. Germline assignment: CDR1 MNHEY and CDR2 SVGAGI. The junction had 8 bases not matched to a gene; V was cut back by 7 bases and J by 5 bases. This CDR3 contains 13 residues. In DNA form, the CDR3 reads TGTGCCAGCAAGGGGACAGTGAATCACGAGCAGTACTTC. Encoded protein: CASKGTVNHEQYF.

The V and J genes are TRBV23-1 and TRBJ1-2; 9 nucleotides line up with TRBD1. TRBV23-1 has ORF status, its function being uncertain. The junction had 12 bases not matched to a gene; V was cut back by 3 bases and J by 1 base. The CDR3 extends over 18 amino acids. CDR3 in amino acids: CASSHRSTGTGINYGYTF. The CDR3 DNA reads as TGCGCCAGCAGTCACAGGAGCACCGGGACAGGGATTAACTATGGCTACACCTTC.

J is TRBJ1-5 and V is TRBV2, with D unclear. With 7 bases removed from V and 1 base from J, the gap between germline ends came to 11 bases. Germline V gives CDR1 SNHLY, CDR2 FYNNEI. The CDR3 runs to 14 residues. The CDR3 nucleotides are TGTGCCAGCACGAGGGCCTGGAGCAATCAGCCCCAGCATTTT. Translated, it gives CASTRAWSNQPQHF.

The V call is TRBV5-4, the J call TRBJ2-1, with 13 bases that match TRBD2. In germline, CDR1 is SGHNT, CDR2 YYREEE (reference sequence). The CDR3 contains 16 residues. V trimming: 5 bases; J trimming: 8 bases; junction bases outside the gene matches: 10. The CDR3 spells CASRAGLAGSWDEQFF. The CDR3, as DNA: TGTGCCAGCAGGGCGGGACTAGCGGGGAGTTGGGATGAGCAGTTCTTC.

This chain joins TRBV5-1 and TRBJ2-5; D gene ambiguous. The V gene's germline CDR1 is SGHRS and CDR2 YFSETQ. Trimming took 0 bases from V and 3 from J, leaving 12 bases between them. CDR3 length: 15 residues. DNA for the CDR3: TGCGCCAGCAGCTTGGCCAGTGGTCAGAAAGAGACCCAGTACTTC. Residues: CASSLASGQKETQYF.

The chain recombines TRBV5-8 with TRBJ2-7; the match to TRBD1 covers 9 bases. The CDR3 sequence is 14 residues long. From germline, CDR1 is SGHTS and CDR2 YDEGEE. V was pared by 3 bases and J by 7 bases, with 8 bases of the junction left unmatched. CDR3: CASSSDRGRREQYF. CDR3 DNA sequence: TGTGCCAGCAGCTCAGACAGGGGGAGGAGAGAGCAGTACTTC.

This CDR3 is CASSYRQGGTGELFF. The CDR3 region has the DNA TGCGCCAGCAGTTACCGTCAGGGAGGCACCGGGGAGCTGTTTTTT. This chain links TRBV5-1 with TRBJ2-2; D might be TRBD2 (6 bases). V was cut by 5 bases and J by 4 bases, with 15 bases left in between. Germline CDR1 is SGHRS and CDR2 is YFSETQ. This CDR3 spans 15 amino acids.

A single count supports this clone. The DNA for the CDR3 is TGCAGCGCCCAAAAGGCTTCAGGGGTAGGCGCTTTCTTT. It translates to CSAQKASGVGAFF. The chain combines TRBV29-1 with TRBJ1-1, with D possibly matching TRBD1 (6 bases). Germline CDR1 and CDR2: SQVTM and ANQGSEA. The V and J ends lost 7 bases and 11 bases respectively, with 23 bases between them. The CDR3 spans 13 residues.

The chain recombines TRBV27 with TRBJ2-1, with TRBD1 identical over 9 bases. J was trimmed by 7 bases and V by 8 bases; bases with no gene match: 9. Per germline, CDR1 MNHEY and CDR2 SMNVEV (reference sequence). This CDR3 has 14 residues. CDR3 coding DNA: TGTGCCAGCCTTAAACAGGGGGCAAGGAATGAGCAGTTCTTC. Its translation: CASLKQGARNEQFF.

This chain uses TRBV15 with TRBJ1-2; TRBD1 is a possible D gene (5 bases). The CDR3 length is 15 residues. The germline gives CDR1 LNHNV, CDR2 YYDKDF (reference sequence). V was trimmed by 0 bases and J by 2 bases, leaving 10 bases between them. As DNA, the CDR3 is TGTGCCACCAGCAGAGAGGCCAGGGTCAACTATGGCTACACCTTC. The encoded protein is CATSREARVNYGYTF.

The V and J genes are TRBV6-5 and TRBJ2-5, with D possibly TRBD1 on 5 matching bases. Deletions cut 4 bases from V and 7 bases from J, with 13 bases between. CDR1 is MNHEY and CDR2 is SVGAGI in the germline V gene. The CDR3 covers 13 residues. The CDR3 loop reads CASSFSDQGTQYF. CDR3 sequence (DNA): TGTGCCAGCAGTTTCTCGGACCAGGGGACCCAGTACTTC.

V is TRBV12-5 and J is TRBJ2-1; 9 bases agree with TRBD2. V was pared by 3 bases and J by 0 bases, with 3 bases of the junction left unmatched. In germline, CDR1 is LGHNT, CDR2 FRNRAP. The CDR3 sequence is 16 residues long. The CDR3 protein is CASGLRGGGSYNEQFF. The CDR3, as DNA: TGTGCTAGTGGTTTACGCGGGGGGGGCTCCTACAATGAGCAGTTCTTC.

The chain recombines TRBV5-4 with TRBJ2-5, with 7 nucleotides matching TRBD1. The CDR3 is made up of 14 amino acids. Germline CDR1 SGHNT, CDR2 YYREEE (reference sequence). V dropped 0 bases and J dropped 2; count of bases not matched to a gene: 1. For the CDR3, the DNA is TGTGCCAGCAGCTTGGCGACAGGGCAAGAGACCCAGTACTTC. This codes for CASSLATGQETQYF.

The chain combines TRBV5-1 with TRBJ2-2; 12 bases are shared with TRBD2. In germline, CDR1 is SGHRS, CDR2 YFSETQ. V lost 1 base, J lost 5 bases, and 9 bases stayed unmatched. The CDR3 has 18 amino acids. CDR3 DNA sequence: TGCGCCAGCAGCTTGAAAACCAGACTAGCGGGGGATACCGGGGAGCTGTTTTTT. Encoded protein: CASSLKTRLAGDTGELFF.

There are a few counts of this clone. The V gene is TRBV7-2, the J gene TRBJ2-1; 7 bases align to TRBD1. The germline V gene encodes CDR1 SGHTA and CDR2 FQGNSA. This CDR3 region has 14 residues. V lost 5 bases to trimming and J lost 6 bases; unmatched junction nucleotides: 7. The CDR3 spells CASSIRQGRNEQFF. CDR3 nucleotides: TGTGCCAGCAGCATCAGACAGGGACGCAATGAGCAGTTCTTC.

This chain's CDR3 is CASSRVRGITDTQYF. The DNA for the CDR3 is TGTGCCAGCAGCCGAGTTCGGGGGATAACAGATACGCAGTATTTT. The chain carries TRBV14 and TRBJ2-3; D is perhaps TRBD2 (6 bases). The V gene's germline CDR1 is SGHDN and CDR2 FVKESK. The CDR3 sequence is 15 residues long. The V end was cut by 4 bases, the J end by 3 bases, with 14 bases between.

This CDR3 is CASSLRQAPNEKLFF. In nucleotides, the CDR3 is TGTGCCAGCAGCCTGAGACAGGCCCCTAATGAAAAACTGTTTTTT. J is TRBJ1-4 and V is TRBV7-9, with D possibly TRBD1 on 6 matching bases. Trimming removed 5 bases at V and 3 bases at J, with 13 bases between. The CDR3 consists of 15 residues. CDR1 and CDR2 from the germline V gene are SEHNR and FQNEAQ (reference sequence).